The 14 T cell receptor beta chains in this list originate from one sample, sequenced in a study of patients and donors after allogeneic stem cell transplantation. TCRdb independently ran MiXCR on the RT-PCR reads; one entry per CDR3 protein. The top ten hold approximately 48% of the sample, which has about 30,000 distinct CDR3 sequences, around 7.9% seen once. Sequencing was carried out using blood, either unsorted or a sorted T cell fraction (not recorded which). These TCRs come from a human donor who was either an allogeneic HSCT recipient or a stem cell or donor lymphocyte infusion donor (not recorded which). It is not recorded whose cells these are; they may come from a transplant donor.

In its sample, this clonotype was seen a few times. The chain recombines TRBV9 with TRBJ1-2; no clear D. Germline CDR1 reads SGDLS; CDR2 reads YYNGEE. The CDR3 sequence is 14 residues long. Trimming removed 0 bases at V and 3 bases at J, with 9 bases between. In DNA form, the CDR3 reads TGTGCCAGCAGCGTAGGCTGGGGTGACTATGGCTACACCTTC. This gives the protein CASSVGWGDYGYTF.

This clonotype was counted between two and nine times. The CDR3 DNA is TGTGCCAGCAGTTCCCTCATGACACCGTACTACGAGCAGTACTTC. This sequence encodes CASSSLMTPYYEQYF. The rearrangement joins TRBV28 to TRBJ2-7, with no clear D. This CDR3 comprises 15 residues. Germline CDR1 reads MDHEN; CDR2 reads SYDVKM. Trimming cost V 4 bases and J 3 bases, with 16 bases left between them.

This clonotype was picked up many times. This sequence joins TRBV20-1 and TRBJ1-2, with unresolved D. This CDR3 contains 13 residues. Germline CDR1 is DFQATT and CDR2 is SNEGSKA (reference sequence). V was shortened by 2 bases and J by 2 bases, with 9 bases between the two germline ends. CDR3 DNA: TGCAGTGCTAGACTCACCCGAAACTATGGCTACACCTTC. It is translated as CSARLTRNYGYTF.

The chain combines TRBV19 with TRBJ2-1; no definite D call. Germline CDR1 is LNHDA and CDR2 is SQIVND (reference sequence). CDR3 length: 15 residues. The V and J ends lost 3 bases and 1 base respectively, with 10 bases between them. CDR3: CASSIRRRSYNEQFF. As DNA, the CDR3 is TGTGCCAGTAGTATCAGGCGGCGATCCTACAATGAGCAGTTCTTC.

This clonotype was seen at least ten times. The chain joins TRBV15 to TRBJ2-3, with D unclear. Germline CDR1 LNHNV, CDR2 YYDKDF (reference sequence). CDR3 size: 12 residues. Trimming stripped 5 bases from V and 2 bases from J, with 5 bases between. CDR3 residues: CATSQATDTQYF. CDR3 coding DNA: TGTGCCACCAGCCAAGCCACAGATACGCAGTATTTT. Combining the CDR3 with reference TRBV15 and TRBJ2-3 gives the whole variable domain DAMVIQNPRYQVTQFGKPVTLSCSQTLNHNVMYWYQQKSSQAPKLLFHYYDKDFNNEADTPDNFQSRRPNTSFCFLDIRSPGLGDTAMYLCATSQATDTQYFGPGTRLTVL.

This clonotype showed up many times. The V and J genes are TRBV28 and TRBJ2-1; TRBD1 agrees at 7 bases. The J segment lost 4 bases and the V segment lost 5 bases, leaving 5 bases of the junction unmatched. This CDR3 has 14 amino acids. Germline CDR1 reads MDHEN; CDR2 reads SYDVKM. The CDR3 sequence: CASSGTEPYNEQFF. In DNA, the CDR3 is TGTGCCAGCAGTGGGACAGAACCTTACAATGAGCAGTTCTTC.

This clonotype occurred many times. This chain links TRBV29-1 with TRBJ2-5; D uncertain. The CDR3 totals 12 residues. V lost 4 bases to trimming and J lost 1 base, with 7 bases between them. Germline V gene lookup returns CDR1 SQVTM and CDR2 ANQGSEA. The CDR3 DNA is TGCAGCGTTGGACCATCCCAAGAGACCCAGTACTTC. Protein sequence: CSVGPSQETQYF.

The V call is TRBV9, the J call TRBJ2-1, with D perhaps TRBD1 or TRBD2 (5 bases each). This CDR3 region has 14 residues. Germline values: CDR1 SGDLS, CDR2 YYNGEE. The ends were cut back, 2 bases at V and 8 bases at J, with 14 bases in the middle. CDR3 coding DNA: TGTGCCAGCAGCGTTTCTCCCTTGGGGGATGAGCAGTTCTTC. Its translation is CASSVSPLGDEQFF.

This clonotype was seen many times. The chain joins TRBV7-9 to TRBJ2-5; 14 positions match TRBD2. The CDR3 runs to 16 residues. V trimming: 4 bases; J trimming: 7 bases; junction bases outside the gene matches: 8. Germline assignment: CDR1 SEHNR and CDR2 FQNEAQ (reference sequence). CDR3 sequence: CASSWGLAGALGTQYF. The CDR3 DNA sequence: TGTGCCAGCAGCTGGGGACTAGCGGGAGCCCTGGGGACCCAGTACTTC.

This clonotype was found many times. The V and J genes are TRBV29-1 and TRBJ2-5; weak D call: TRBD1 (6 bases). CDR1 is SQVTM, CDR2 ANQGSEA, per germline. This CDR3 has 13 residues. V lost 6 bases, J lost 4 bases, and 15 bases lay in between. DNA for the CDR3: TGCAGCGTGCGACAAGGGGGTACAGAGACCCAGTACTTC. Protein sequence: CSVRQGGTETQYF.

This clonotype was observed a handful of times. The chain employs TRBV5-8 and TRBJ2-7; D may be TRBD2 (5 bases). Trimming pared 4 bases from V and 4 bases from J, leaving 12 bases between. Germline V gene lookup returns CDR1 SGHTS and CDR2 YDEGEE. The CDR3 sequence is 13 residues long. The CDR3 DNA reads TGTGCCAGCAGCGCATGGGAGACTTACGAGCAGTACTTC. It encodes CASSAWETYEQYF. The variable domain in full, with the rest retrieved from reference TRBV5-8 and TRBJ2-7, is EAGVTQSPTHLIKTRGQQATLRCSPISGHTSVYWYQQALGLGLQFLLWYDEGEERNRGNFPPRFSGRQFPNYSSELNVNALELEDSALYLCASSAWETYEQYFGPGTRLTVT.

Ten or more counts support this clonotype. The chain carries TRBV6-1 and TRBJ2-3; no clear D. The CDR3 covers 12 residues. Germline lookup yields CDR1 MNHNS and CDR2 SASEGT. Trimming left V 1 base short and J 5 bases short, with 4 bases between. The CDR3 DNA reads as TGTGCCAGCAGTGAAGACATAGATACGCAGTATTTT. It encodes CASSEDIDTQYF.

This clonotype has a count of ten or more. The chain links TRBV7-2 to TRBJ1-5; no clear D. V shed 2 bases and J shed 4 bases, with 18 bases lying between them. Per germline, CDR1 SGHTA and CDR2 FQGNSA. CDR3 length equals 17 residues. CDR3 nucleotide sequence: TGTGCCAGCAGCTTAATGGGTCCATTGGGATGGAATCAGCCCCAGCATTTT. Encoded protein: CASSLMGPLGWNQPQHF.

This clonotype appeared many times. CDR3 residues: CASSSQGEGAPQHF. In DNA form, the CDR3 reads TGCGCCAGCAGCTCGCAGGGGGAAGGAGCGCCCCAGCATTTT. The chain employs TRBV5-1 and TRBJ1-5; TRBD1 aligns across 7 bases. The V and J ends lost 3 bases and 9 bases, in that order; junction bases with no gene match: 9. CDR1 is SGHRS and CDR2 is YFSETQ in the germline V gene. This CDR3 comprises 14 residues.